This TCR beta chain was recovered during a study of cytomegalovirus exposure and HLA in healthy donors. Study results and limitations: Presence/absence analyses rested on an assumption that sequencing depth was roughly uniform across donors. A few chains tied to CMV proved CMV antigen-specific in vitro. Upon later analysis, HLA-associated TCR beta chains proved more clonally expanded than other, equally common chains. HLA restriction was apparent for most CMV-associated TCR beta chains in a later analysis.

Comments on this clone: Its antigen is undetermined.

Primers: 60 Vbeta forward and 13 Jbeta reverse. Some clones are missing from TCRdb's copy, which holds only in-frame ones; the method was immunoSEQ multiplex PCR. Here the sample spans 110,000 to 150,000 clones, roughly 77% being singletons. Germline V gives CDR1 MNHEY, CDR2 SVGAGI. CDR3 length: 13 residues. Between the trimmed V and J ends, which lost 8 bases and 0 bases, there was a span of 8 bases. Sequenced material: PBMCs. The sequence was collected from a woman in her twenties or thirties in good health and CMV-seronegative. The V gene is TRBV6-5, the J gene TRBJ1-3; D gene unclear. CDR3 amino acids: CASRAGSGNTIYF. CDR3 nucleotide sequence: TGTGCCAGCCGCGCAGGCTCTGGAAACACCATATATTTT.